This T cell receptor (beta chain) was captured by sequencing in a study of T cells after yellow fever vaccination. CDR3 length: 20 residues. Trimming removed 3 bases at V and 3 bases at J, with 27 bases between. In germline, CDR1 is MGHRA, CDR2 YSYEKL. TCRdb recomputed calls from the 5' RACE reads with MiXCR, one row per CDR3 protein. The sample has about 340,000 distinct CDR3 sequences, about 8.7% seen once. The sequencing here drew on PBMCs, taken on the day of the first yellow fever vaccination. This TCR was recovered from a man between 18 and 29 years old who received the YFV17D yellow fever vaccine. The chain joins TRBV4-1 to TRBJ2-1; tentative D call: TRBD1 (6 bases). CDR3 sequence (DNA): TGCGCCAGCAGCCACCATCCACCTTGGGACACCGATAACCTCTACAATGAGCAGTTCTTC. Translated: CASSHHPPWDTDNLYNEQFF.